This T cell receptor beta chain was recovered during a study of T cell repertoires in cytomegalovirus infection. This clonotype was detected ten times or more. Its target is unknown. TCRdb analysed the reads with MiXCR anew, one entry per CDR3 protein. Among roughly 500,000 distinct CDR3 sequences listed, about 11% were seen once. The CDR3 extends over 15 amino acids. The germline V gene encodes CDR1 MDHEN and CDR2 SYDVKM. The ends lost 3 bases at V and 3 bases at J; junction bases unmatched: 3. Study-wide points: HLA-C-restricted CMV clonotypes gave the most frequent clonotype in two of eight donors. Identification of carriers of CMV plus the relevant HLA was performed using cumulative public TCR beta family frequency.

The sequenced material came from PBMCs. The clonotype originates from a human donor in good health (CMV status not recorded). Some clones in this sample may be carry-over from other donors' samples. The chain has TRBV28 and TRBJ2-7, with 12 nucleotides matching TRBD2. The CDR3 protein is CASSLLTSGSYEQYF. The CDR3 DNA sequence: TGTGCCAGCAGTTTGTTGACTAGCGGGAGCTACGAGCAGTACTTC. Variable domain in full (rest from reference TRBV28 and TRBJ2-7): DVKVTQSSRYLVKRTGEKVFLECVQDMDHENMFWYRQDPGLGLRLIYFSYDVKMKEKGDIPEGYSVSREKKERFSLILESASTNQTSMYLCASSLLTSGSYEQYFGPGTRLTVT.